These 26 T cell receptor beta chains were sequenced from one sample in a study of T-cell memory formation after mild COVID-19. TCRdb passed the 5' RACE reads through MiXCR, listing each CDR3 protein once. The sample lists approximately 350,000 distinct CDR3 sequences, 25% to 30% occurring once. The source material was PBMCs or a T cell subset sorted from them (not recorded which). Receptors originate from an adult woman who had mild COVID-19 (a few samples of this study predate the infection). Cell type and time point are not known.

In this sample, this clonotype turned up a few times. This chain joins TRBV3-1 and TRBJ2-1; 11 bases agree with TRBD2. The V gene's germline CDR1 is LGHDT and CDR2 YNNKEL (reference sequence). V gave up 3 bases and J gave up 1 base; unmatched junction bases: 2. This CDR3 contains 16 residues. CDR3 region: CASSQTSGISYNEQFF. The CDR3 nucleotides read TGTGCCAGCAGCCAGACTAGCGGGATTTCCTACAATGAGCAGTTCTTC.

The chain joins TRBV27 to TRBJ2-5; D is possibly TRBD2 (6 bases). The V gene lost 4 bases and the J gene lost 3 bases, with 21 bases spanning the gap. Germline lookup yields CDR1 MNHEY and CDR2 SMNVEV (reference sequence). The CDR3 runs 17 residues. As DNA, the CDR3 is TGTGCCAGCAGTTGGGAGGCCGGGGAGGCTTGGAAAGAGACCCAGTACTTC. It yields the protein CASSWEAGEAWKETQYF.

This clonotype was detected a few times. V gene TRBV29-1 combines with J gene TRBJ2-1, with D perhaps TRBD2 (5 bases). V was pared by 6 bases and J by 9 bases, with 12 bases between. Per germline, CDR1 SQVTM and CDR2 ANQGSEA. The CDR3 covers 11 residues. CDR3 in DNA: TGCAGCGTCTCCCAACGGGGTGAGCAGTTCTTC. Amino acids: CSVSQRGEQFF.

The CDR3 spells CASSLGTRGNYEQYF. CDR3 DNA sequence: TGTGCCAGCAGCTTGGGCACTCGAGGGAACTACGAGCAGTACTTC. The V and J genes are TRBV5-8 and TRBJ2-7, with a possible D match to TRBD2 (5 bases). The CDR3 covers 15 residues. From germline, CDR1 is SGHTS and CDR2 YDEGEE. Trimming stripped 0 bases from V and 3 bases from J, with 13 bases between.

V gene TRBV12-3 or TRBV12-4 combines with J gene TRBJ2-1; D may correspond to TRBD1 or TRBD2 (5 bases each). The CDR3 contains 13 residues. The V end was cut by 7 bases, the J end by 8 bases, with 15 bases between. CDR3: CASKRGASHEQFF. The CDR3 nucleotides are TGTGCCAGCAAAAGAGGGGCTAGCCATGAGCAGTTCTTC.

The chain has TRBV25-1 and TRBJ2-7; 12 bases align to TRBD2. Germline V lookup: CDR1 MGHDK, CDR2 SYGVNS. The CDR3 runs 15 residues. Losses at the gene ends were 6 bases for V and 1 base for J; bases not matched to a gene: 4. CDR3 protein: CASSRTSGDSYEQYF. As DNA, the CDR3 is TGTGCCAGCAGCCGGACTAGCGGGGATTCCTACGAGCAGTACTTC.

The chain joins TRBV6-2 or TRBV6-3 to TRBJ2-7, with D possibly TRBD1 on 6 matching bases. CDR3 length: 15 amino acids. V lost 6 bases and J lost 6, with 21 bases in between. Germline values: CDR1 MNHEY, CDR2 SVGEGT. The CDR3 is CASSPGPKRGFEQYF. The DNA for the CDR3 is TGTGCCAGCAGCCCAGGACCCAAAAGGGGGTTCGAGCAGTACTTC.

This clonotype appeared a few times. This chain connects TRBV3-1 to TRBJ2-1; D is possibly TRBD1 or TRBD2 (6 bases each). CDR1 LGHDT and CDR2 YNNKEL come from the germline V gene (reference sequence). V shed 5 bases and J shed 12 bases, with 11 bases lying between them. This CDR3 has 11 residues. DNA for the CDR3: TGTGCCAGCAGCGAACAGGGAGGGCAGTTCTTC. It codes for CASSEQGGQFF.

This clonotype came up a few times. J is TRBJ1-2 and V is TRBV4-1; D ambiguous. CDR1 and CDR2 from the germline V gene are MGHRA and YSYEKL. V lost 4 bases, J lost 2 bases, and 14 bases lay in between. The CDR3 is 15 residues long. CDR3 protein: CASSLDPGGNYGYTF. CDR3 bases: TGCGCCAGCAGCCTCGACCCAGGAGGGAACTATGGCTACACCTTC.

This clonotype was seen just once. This rearrangement joins TRBV7-2 to TRBJ1-1; D is unresolved. Germline CDR1 reads SGHTA; CDR2 reads FQGNSA. There are 14 residues in the CDR3. V lost 1 base and J 6 bases, leaving 12 bases between the germline ends. As DNA, the CDR3 is TGTGCCAGCAGCTTAGGAAGAGCCGTCGCTGAAGCTTTCTTT. Its translation is CASSLGRAVAEAFF.

This clonotype was seen a few times. The chain combines TRBV10-3 with TRBJ2-3; the match to TRBD2 covers 12 bases. V was clipped by 4 bases and J by 4 bases; unmatched bases: 3. The CDR3 loop spans 15 amino acids. Germline CDR1 and CDR2: ENHRY and SYGVKD. This CDR3 reads CAISVLAGGPDTQYF. DNA of the CDR3: TGTGCCATCAGTGTTCTAGCGGGGGGGCCAGATACGCAGTATTTT.

The rearrangement links TRBV12-3 or TRBV12-4 to TRBJ2-1, with TRBD2 matching over 8 bases. V shed 0 bases and J 9 bases; nucleotides not matched to a gene: 10. This CDR3 spans 16 amino acids. The CDR3 here is CASSLASGTRLIEQFF. In DNA form, the CDR3 reads TGTGCCAGCAGTTTAGCTTCCGGGACTAGGTTGATTGAGCAGTTCTTC.

This chain uses TRBV6-5 with TRBJ2-1; D is tentatively TRBD1 or TRBD2 (6 bases each). The ends were cut back, 6 bases at V and 4 bases at J, with 16 bases in the middle. Germline V gene sequence: CDR1 MNHEY, CDR2 SVGAGI. CDR3 length: 15 residues. The CDR3 protein is CASRARGGNYNEQFF. The CDR3 DNA sequence: TGTGCCAGCAGAGCGAGAGGGGGGAATTACAATGAGCAGTTCTTC.

The chain joins TRBV5-5 to TRBJ2-4; D perhaps matches TRBD2 (6 bases). The germline CDR1 and CDR2 sequences are SGHKS and YYEKEE (reference sequence). This CDR3 is built from 14 residues. V gave up 2 bases and J gave up 8 bases, with 14 bases separating them. DNA of the CDR3: TGTGCCAGCAGCTTACTCCGGGAGAGACACATTCAGTACTTC. Its translation: CASSLLRERHIQYF.

The chain's CDR3 is CASSQLAGGRTQYF. The CDR3 coding sequence is TGCGCCAGCAGCCAACTAGCGGGGGGAAGGACCCAGTACTTC. The rearrangement joins TRBV4-1 to TRBJ2-5; 11 positions agree with TRBD2. CDR3 length: 14 amino acids. With V trimmed by 2 bases and J by 7 bases, 3 bases remained unmatched. Germline V gene lookup returns CDR1 MGHRA and CDR2 YSYEKL.

The genes are TRBV27 and TRBJ1-2; D might be TRBD1 (5 bases). The V gene lost 3 bases and the J gene lost 4 bases, with 21 bases spanning the gap. This CDR3 contains 17 residues. In germline, CDR1 is MNHEY, CDR2 SMNVEV (reference sequence). The CDR3 region is CASSLYRDGTRRYGYTF. The CDR3 bases are TGTGCCAGCAGTTTGTACCGGGACGGGACGCGCCGCTATGGCTACACCTTC.

A few counts support this clonotype. CDR3 DNA: TGCGCCAGCAGTCGAAGACAGGGATATAGCAATCAGCCCCAGCATTTT. This gives the protein CASSRRQGYSNQPQHF. The V gene is TRBV5-1, the J gene TRBJ1-5; 7 bases agree with TRBD1. Trimming cost V 5 bases and J 0 bases; bases outside gene matches: 8. The CDR3 contains 16 residues. Germline CDR1 SGHRS, CDR2 YFSETQ.

The chain links TRBV30 to TRBJ2-5; D gene unclear. The germline V gene encodes CDR1 GTSNPN and CDR2 SVGIG (reference sequence). The ends were cut back, 4 bases at V and 4 bases at J, with 10 bases in the middle. This CDR3 comprises 12 residues. CDR3 sequence: CAWMGLRETQYF. The CDR3 region has the DNA TGTGCCTGGATGGGTCTGCGAGAGACCCAGTACTTC.

V usage is TRBV5-6 and J usage is TRBJ2-7; D not resolved. The germline V gene encodes CDR1 SGHDT and CDR2 YYEEEE. This CDR3 comprises 13 residues. Trimming removed 0 bases at V and 3 bases at J, with 7 bases between. CDR3 sequence reads: CASSLGRYYEQYF. The CDR3 coding sequence is TGTGCCAGCAGCTTGGGGCGGTACTACGAGCAGTACTTC.

This clonotype has only a few counts. The V gene is TRBV4-3, the J gene TRBJ2-2, with a possible D match to TRBD2 (6 bases). Germline loops: CDR1 LGHNA, CDR2 YSLEER. The ends were cut back, 6 bases at V and 5 bases at J, with 10 bases in the middle. CDR3 length equals 13 residues. CDR3 bases: TGCGCCAGCAGGGCTGGGGGGACCGGGGAGCTGTTTTTT. Protein sequence: CASRAGGTGELFF.

CDR3 nucleotide sequence: TGCGCCAGCAGCGCGGACGGGACAGGGTATGAAAAACTGTTTTTT. Translated: CASSADGTGYEKLFF. The genes are TRBV5-1 and TRBJ1-4, with 9 nucleotides matching TRBD1. Germline CDR1 is SGHRS and CDR2 is YFSETQ. The CDR3 spans 15 residues. With V trimmed by 4 bases and J by 6 bases, 7 bases remained unmatched. Looking up the rest from reference TRBV5-1 and TRBJ1-4 gives the full variable domain: KAGVTQTPRYLIKTRGQQVTLSCSPISGHRSVSWYQQTPGQGLQFLFEYFSETQRNKGNFPGRFSGRQFSNSRSEMNVSTLELGDSALYLCASSADGTGYEKLFFGSGTQLSVL.

For the CDR3, the DNA is TGTGCCAGCAGTGATGAAGTGACTTCCTATCAGCCCCAGCATTTT. Its protein product is CASSDEVTSYQPQHF. The chain couples TRBV2 to TRBJ1-5; D remains ambiguous. V was trimmed by 3 bases and J by 5 bases, leaving 14 bases between them. Per the germline V gene, CDR1 is SNHLY and CDR2 is FYNNEI. CDR3 length: 15 amino acids.

V and J are TRBV14 and TRBJ1-4; D might be TRBD1 (5 bases). Germline V gene sequence: CDR1 SGHDN, CDR2 FVKESK. Trimming cost V 2 bases and J 0 bases, with 13 bases left between them. This CDR3 region has 17 residues. CDR3 residues: CASSQQRWGATNEKLFF. In nucleotides, the CDR3 is TGTGCCAGCAGCCAACAGCGATGGGGGGCAACTAATGAAAAACTGTTTTTT.

There are a few counts of this clonotype. This rearrangement joins TRBV30 to TRBJ2-7, with D perhaps given as TRBD1 or TRBD2 (5 bases each). This CDR3 spans 12 amino acids. Looked up from germline, CDR1 is GTSNPN and CDR2 is SVGIG (reference sequence). Trimming left V 2 bases short and J 12 bases short, with 17 bases between. The CDR3 bases are TGTGCCTGGAGTCTCTCCCGGGACCTAACGTACTTC. This encodes CAWSLSRDLTYF. Based on the CDR3 plus reference TRBV30 and TRBJ2-7, the full variable domain is SQTIHQWPATLVQPVGSPLSLECTVEGTSNPNLYWYRQAAGRGLQLLFYSVGIGQISSEVPQNLSASRPQDRQFILSSKKLLLSDSGFYLCAWSLSRDLTYFGPGTRLTVT.

This clonotype was counted a few times. The chain joins TRBV7-2 to TRBJ2-2; D uncertain. Germline assignment: CDR1 SGHTA and CDR2 FQGNSA. Trimming removed 5 bases from V and 3 bases from J, with 10 bases in between. The CDR3 extends over 14 amino acids. Here the CDR3 reads CASSVLWDTGELFF. The CDR3, as DNA: TGTGCCAGCAGCGTCTTATGGGACACCGGGGAGCTGTTTTTT.

This clonotype was observed a few times. The chain carries TRBV14 and TRBJ2-2; D may correspond to TRBD1 or TRBD2 (6 bases each). Germline lookup yields CDR1 SGHDN and CDR2 FVKESK. This CDR3 contains 17 residues. Trimming took 1 base from V and 4 from J, leaving 16 bases between them. The CDR3 bases are TGTGCCAGCAGCCAAGCGCTACGGGGGCGCCTCACCGGGGAGCTGTTTTTT. Its protein is CASSQALRGRLTGELFF. Looking up the rest from reference TRBV14 and TRBJ2-2 gives the full variable domain: EAGVTQFPSHSVIEKGQTVTLRCDPISGHDNLYWYRRVMGKEIKFLLHFVKESKQDESGMPNNRFLAERTGGTYSTLKVQPAELEDSGVYFCASSQALRGRLTGELFFGEGSRLTVL.